This T cell receptor (beta chain) was recorded in a study of blood T cell repertoires in COVID-19. The V end was cut by 1 base, the J end by 9 bases, with 11 bases between. The CDR3 spans 14 residues. CDR1 and CDR2 (germline): SGHRS, YFSETQ. Under the authors' procedure: For nucleated cells, counts were estimated from reference gene primer amplification. The table came from immunoSEQ multiplex PCR; TCRdb's copy has only in-frame clones and leaves some out. For V, J and clone size, that table is used; D and trimming come from the DNA. The data show 100,000 to 150,000 clones, 80% to 85% seen once. The V call is TRBV5-1, the J call TRBJ1-6, with D perhaps matching TRBD1 (5 bases). This TCR came from a woman aged 45-65 years with acute or convalescent COVID-19. The sample taken for sequencing was peripheral blood. Here the CDR3 reads CASSLTGEGSPLHF. The CDR3 DNA is TGCGCCAGCAGCTTGACGGGGGAAGGTTCACCCCTCCACTTT. Combining the CDR3 with reference TRBV5-1 and TRBJ1-6 gives the whole variable domain KAGVTQTPRYLIKTRGQQVTLSCSPISGHRSVSWYQQTPGQGLQFLFEYFSETQRNKGNFPGRFSGRQFSNSRSEMNVSTLELGDSALYLCASSLTGEGSPLHFGNGTRLTVT.